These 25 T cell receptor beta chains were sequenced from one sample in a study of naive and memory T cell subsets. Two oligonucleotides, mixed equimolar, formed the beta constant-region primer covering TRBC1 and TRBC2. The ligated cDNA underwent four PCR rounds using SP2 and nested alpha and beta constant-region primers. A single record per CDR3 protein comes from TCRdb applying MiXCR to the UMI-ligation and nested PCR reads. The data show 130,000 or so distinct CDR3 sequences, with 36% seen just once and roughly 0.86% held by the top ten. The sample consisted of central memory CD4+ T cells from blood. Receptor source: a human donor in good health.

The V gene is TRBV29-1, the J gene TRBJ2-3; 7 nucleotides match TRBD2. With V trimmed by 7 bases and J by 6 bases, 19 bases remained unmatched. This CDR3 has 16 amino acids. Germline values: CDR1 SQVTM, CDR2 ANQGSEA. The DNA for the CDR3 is TGCAGCGCCGAAATCCCCGGGACGGGAGGAAGGGATACGCAGTATTTT. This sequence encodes CSAEIPGTGGRDTQYF.

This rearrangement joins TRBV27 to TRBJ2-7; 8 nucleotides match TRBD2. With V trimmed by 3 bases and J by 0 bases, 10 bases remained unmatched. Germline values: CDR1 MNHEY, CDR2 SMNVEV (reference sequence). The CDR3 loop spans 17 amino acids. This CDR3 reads CASSFSGGGISSYEQYF. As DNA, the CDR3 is TGTGCCAGCAGTTTTTCCGGGGGGGGCATTAGCTCCTACGAGCAGTACTTC.

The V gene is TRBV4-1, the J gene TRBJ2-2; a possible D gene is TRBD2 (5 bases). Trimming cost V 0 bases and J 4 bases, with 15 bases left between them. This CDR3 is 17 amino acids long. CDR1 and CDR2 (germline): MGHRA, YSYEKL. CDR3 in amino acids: CASSQDLGSGGTGELFF. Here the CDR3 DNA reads TGCGCCAGCAGCCAAGATCTCGGATCAGGAGGCACCGGGGAGCTGTTTTTT.

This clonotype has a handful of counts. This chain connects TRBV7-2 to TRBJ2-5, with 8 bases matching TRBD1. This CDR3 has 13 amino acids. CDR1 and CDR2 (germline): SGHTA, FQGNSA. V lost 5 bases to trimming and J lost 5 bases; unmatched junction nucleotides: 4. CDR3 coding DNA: TGTGCCAGCAGCCTAGGACAGGGTGAGACCCAGTACTTC. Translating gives CASSLGQGETQYF.

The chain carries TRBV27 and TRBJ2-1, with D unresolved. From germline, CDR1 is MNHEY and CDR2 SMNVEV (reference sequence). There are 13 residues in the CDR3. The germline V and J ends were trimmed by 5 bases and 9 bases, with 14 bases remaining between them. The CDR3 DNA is TGTGCCAGCAGTCAATTACAGTGGGGTGAGCAGTTCTTC. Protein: CASSQLQWGEQFF.

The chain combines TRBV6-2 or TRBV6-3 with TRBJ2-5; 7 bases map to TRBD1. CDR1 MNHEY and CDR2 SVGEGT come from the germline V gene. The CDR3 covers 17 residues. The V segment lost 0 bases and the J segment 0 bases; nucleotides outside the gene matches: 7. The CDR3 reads CASSYSSGTAYQETQYF. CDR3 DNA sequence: TGTGCCAGCAGTTACTCGAGTGGGACAGCGTACCAAGAGACCCAGTACTTC.

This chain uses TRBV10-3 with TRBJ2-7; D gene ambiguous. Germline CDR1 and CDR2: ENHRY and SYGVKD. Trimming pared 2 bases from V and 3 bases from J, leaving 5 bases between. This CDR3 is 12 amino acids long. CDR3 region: CAISEGRYEQYF. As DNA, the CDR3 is TGTGCCATCAGTGAGGGACGCTACGAGCAGTACTTC.

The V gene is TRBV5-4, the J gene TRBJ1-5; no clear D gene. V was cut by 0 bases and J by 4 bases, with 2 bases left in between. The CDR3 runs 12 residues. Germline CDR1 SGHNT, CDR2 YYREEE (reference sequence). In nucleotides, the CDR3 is TGTGCCAGCAGCTTGGATAATCAGCCCCAGCATTTT. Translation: CASSLDNQPQHF.

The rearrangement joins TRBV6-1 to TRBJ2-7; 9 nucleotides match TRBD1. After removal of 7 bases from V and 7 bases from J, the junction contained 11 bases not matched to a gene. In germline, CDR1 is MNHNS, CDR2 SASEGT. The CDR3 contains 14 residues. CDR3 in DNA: TGTGCCAGCACCGGCGGACAGGGGAGCAGGGAGCAGTACTTC. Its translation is CASTGGQGSREQYF.

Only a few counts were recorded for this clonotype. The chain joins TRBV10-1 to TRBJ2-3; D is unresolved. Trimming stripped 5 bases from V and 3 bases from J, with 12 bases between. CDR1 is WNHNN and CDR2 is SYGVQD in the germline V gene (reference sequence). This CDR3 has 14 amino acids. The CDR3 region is CASSNTAQTDTQYF. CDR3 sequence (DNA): TGCGCCAGCAGTAATACCGCACAAACAGATACGCAGTATTTT.

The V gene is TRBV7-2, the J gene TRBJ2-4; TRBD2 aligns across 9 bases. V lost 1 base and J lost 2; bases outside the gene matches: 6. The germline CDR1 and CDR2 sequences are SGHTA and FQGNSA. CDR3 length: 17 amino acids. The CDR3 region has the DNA TGTGCCAGCAGCTTAGGTCCAGCGGGAGGTTCCAAAAACATTCAGTACTTC. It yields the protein CASSLGPAGGSKNIQYF. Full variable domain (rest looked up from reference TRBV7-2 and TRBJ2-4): GAGVSQSPSNKVTEKGKDVELRCDPISGHTALYWYRQSLGQGLEFLIYFQGNSAPDKSGLPSDRFSAERTGGSVSTLTIQRTQQEDSAVYLCASSLGPAGGSKNIQYFGAGTRLSVL.

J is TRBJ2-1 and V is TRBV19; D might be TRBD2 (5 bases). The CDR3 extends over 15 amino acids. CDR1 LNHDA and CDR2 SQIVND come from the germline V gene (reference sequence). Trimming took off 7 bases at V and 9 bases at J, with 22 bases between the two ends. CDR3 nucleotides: TGTGCCAGTAAGGAGAGGGCGGGCCTCTTGGGTGAGCAGTTCTTC. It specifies CASKERAGLLGEQFF.

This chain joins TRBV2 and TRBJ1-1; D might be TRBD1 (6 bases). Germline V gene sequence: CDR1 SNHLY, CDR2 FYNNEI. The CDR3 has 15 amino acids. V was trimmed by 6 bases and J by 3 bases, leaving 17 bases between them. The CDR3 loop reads CASRGGRVRDTEAFF. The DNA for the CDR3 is TGTGCCAGCAGGGGGGGCAGGGTCCGGGACACTGAAGCTTTCTTT.

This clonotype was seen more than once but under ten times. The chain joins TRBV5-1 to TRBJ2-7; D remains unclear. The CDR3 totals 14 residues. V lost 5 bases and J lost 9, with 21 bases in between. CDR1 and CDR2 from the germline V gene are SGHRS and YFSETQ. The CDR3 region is CASREETSRKGQYF. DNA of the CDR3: TGCGCCAGCAGAGAAGAGACTTCGAGGAAGGGGCAGTACTTC.

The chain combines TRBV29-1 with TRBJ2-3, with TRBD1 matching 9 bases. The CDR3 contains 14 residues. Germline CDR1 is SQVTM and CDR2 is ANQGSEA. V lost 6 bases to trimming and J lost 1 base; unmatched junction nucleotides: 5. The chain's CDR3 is CSVDRGTGTDTQYF. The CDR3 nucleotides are TGCAGCGTGGACAGGGGAACGGGCACAGATACGCAGTATTTT.

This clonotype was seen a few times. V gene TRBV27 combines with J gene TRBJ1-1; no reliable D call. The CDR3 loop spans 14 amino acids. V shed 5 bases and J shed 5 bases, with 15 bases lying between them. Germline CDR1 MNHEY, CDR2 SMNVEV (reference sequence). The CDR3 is CASSPRWRETEAFF. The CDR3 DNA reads TGTGCCAGCAGTCCCAGGTGGAGAGAGACTGAAGCTTTCTTT.

In DNA form, the CDR3 reads TGTGCCAGCAGTGGGCCTAGCGGGAAGGGTACCGGGGAGCTGTTTTTT. It specifies CASSGPSGKGTGELFF. This chain joins TRBV12-3 or TRBV12-4 and TRBJ2-2, with 9 bases identical to TRBD2. The V gene end was trimmed by 5 bases and the J gene end by 5 bases; junction bases not matched to a gene: 9. The CDR3 is made up of 16 amino acids.

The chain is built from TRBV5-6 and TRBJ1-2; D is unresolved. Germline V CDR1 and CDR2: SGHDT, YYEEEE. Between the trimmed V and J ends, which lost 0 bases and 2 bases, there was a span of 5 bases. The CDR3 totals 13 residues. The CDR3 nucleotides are TGTGCCAGCAGCTTGGTTGGGAACTATGGCTACACCTTC. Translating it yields CASSLVGNYGYTF.

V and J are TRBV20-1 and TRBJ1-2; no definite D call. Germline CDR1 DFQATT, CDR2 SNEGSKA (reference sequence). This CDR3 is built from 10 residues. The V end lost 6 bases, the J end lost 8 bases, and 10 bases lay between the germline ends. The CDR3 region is CSAPQNGYTF. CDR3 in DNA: TGCAGTGCACCTCAGAACGGCTACACCTTC.

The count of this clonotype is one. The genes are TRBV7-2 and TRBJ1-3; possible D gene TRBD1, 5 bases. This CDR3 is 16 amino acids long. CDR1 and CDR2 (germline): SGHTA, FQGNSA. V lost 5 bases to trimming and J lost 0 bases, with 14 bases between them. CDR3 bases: TGTGCCAGCAGCGTCTCAGGGTCACCCTCTGGAAACACCATATATTTT. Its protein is CASSVSGSPSGNTIYF.

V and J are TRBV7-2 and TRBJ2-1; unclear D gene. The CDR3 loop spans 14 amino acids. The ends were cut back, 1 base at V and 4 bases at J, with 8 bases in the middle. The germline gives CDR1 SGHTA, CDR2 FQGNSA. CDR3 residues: CASSLDIRYNEQFF. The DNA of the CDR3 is TGTGCCAGCAGCTTAGACATAAGATACAATGAGCAGTTCTTC.

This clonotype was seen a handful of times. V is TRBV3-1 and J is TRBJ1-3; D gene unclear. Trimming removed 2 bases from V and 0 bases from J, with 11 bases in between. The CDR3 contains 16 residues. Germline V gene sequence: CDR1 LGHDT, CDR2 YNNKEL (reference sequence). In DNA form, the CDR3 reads TGTGCCAGCAGCCAAAAAAGGGCGAGCTCTGGAAACACCATATATTTT. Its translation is CASSQKRASSGNTIYF.

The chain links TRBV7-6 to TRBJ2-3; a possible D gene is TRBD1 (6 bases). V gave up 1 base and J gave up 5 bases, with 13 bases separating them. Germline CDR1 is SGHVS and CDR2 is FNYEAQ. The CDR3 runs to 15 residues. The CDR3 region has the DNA TGTGCCAGCAGCTTAGATGGAACAGGGTTAGATACGCAGTATTTT. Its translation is CASSLDGTGLDTQYF. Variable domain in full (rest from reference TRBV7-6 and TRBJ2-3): GAGVSQSPRYKVTKRGQDVALRCDPISGHVSLYWYRQALGQGPEFLTYFNYEAQQDKSGLPNDRFSAERPEGSISTLTIQRTEQRDSAMYRCASSLDGTGLDTQYFGPGTRLTVL.

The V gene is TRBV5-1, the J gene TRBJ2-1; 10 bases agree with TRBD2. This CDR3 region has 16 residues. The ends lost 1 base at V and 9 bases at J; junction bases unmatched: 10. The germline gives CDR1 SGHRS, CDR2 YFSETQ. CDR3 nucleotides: TGCGCCAGCAGCTTGAATGGAGCGGGAGGGCACGGTGAGCAGTTCTTC. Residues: CASSLNGAGGHGEQFF.

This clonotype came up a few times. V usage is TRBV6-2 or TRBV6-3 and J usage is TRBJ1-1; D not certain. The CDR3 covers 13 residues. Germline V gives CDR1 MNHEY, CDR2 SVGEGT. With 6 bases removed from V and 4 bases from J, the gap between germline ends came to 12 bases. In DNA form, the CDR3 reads TGTGCCAGCAGCCGGCCCGTGGGCACTGAAGCTTTCTTT. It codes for CASSRPVGTEAFF.